Following are 18 T cell receptor beta chains from one sample sequenced in a study of identical twins. Via MiXCR, TCRdb re-called the 5' RACE reads, giving one row per CDR3 protein. Of around 280,000 distinct CDR3 sequences listed, under 9% are singletons. These data were also filed under a second study, of yellow fever vaccine responses in identical twins.

Sequences were obtained from memory (CD45RO+) T cells sorted from blood. These receptors were collected from a woman between 18 and 29 years old in good health.

This clonotype was picked up many times. This chain links TRBV27 with TRBJ1-1, with D possibly being TRBD1 (5 bases). Per the germline V gene, CDR1 is MNHEY and CDR2 is SMNVEV (reference sequence). This CDR3 contains 14 residues. V lost 6 bases and J lost 2, with 13 bases in between. CDR3 nucleotide sequence: TGTGCCAGCAGACTCCAGACAGCTAACACTGAAGCTTTCTTT. It is translated as CASRLQTANTEAFF.

This clonotype was counted many times. The genes are TRBV10-2 and TRBJ2-2; D is ambiguous. Looked up from germline, CDR1 is WSHSY and CDR2 is SAAADI. This CDR3 comprises 17 residues. V lost 3 bases and J 0 bases, leaving 14 bases between the germline ends. CDR3 sequence reads: CASSEPTGGANTGELFF. The CDR3 region has the DNA TGCGCCAGCAGTGAACCCACCGGCGGAGCGAACACCGGGGAGCTGTTTTTT.

This clonotype has a count of ten or more. This chain's CDR3 is CASSLSHLVTEAFF. The CDR3 DNA reads as TGTGCCAGCAGCTTATCCCACTTGGTCACTGAAGCTTTCTTT. The chain has TRBV7-9 and TRBJ1-1, with D unclear. The CDR3 consists of 14 residues. Germline lookup yields CDR1 SEHNR and CDR2 FQNEAQ (reference sequence). With 2 bases removed from V and 4 bases from J, the gap between germline ends came to 11 bases.

In this sample, this clonotype turned up a few times. V is TRBV27 and J is TRBJ1-6; no firm D call. CDR1 and CDR2 from the germline V gene are MNHEY and SMNVEV (reference sequence). Trimming left V 3 bases short and J 0 bases short, with 9 bases between. The length of the CDR3 is 16 residues. CDR3: CASSLRQSSYNSPLHF. The CDR3 DNA sequence: TGTGCCAGCAGTTTGAGACAAAGCTCCTATAATTCACCCCTCCACTTT.

This clonotype was counted ten times or more. The rearrangement links TRBV5-1 to TRBJ1-3, with D maybe TRBD1 (6 bases). Trimming shortened V by 3 bases and J by 1 base, and 8 bases separated the two germline ends. The CDR3 is 14 amino acids. Germline V gene lookup returns CDR1 SGHRS and CDR2 YFSETQ. In nucleotides, the CDR3 is TGCGCCAGCAGCTCACAGGGTTCTGGAAACACCATATATTTT. It encodes CASSSQGSGNTIYF.

This clonotype was detected ten times or more. The chain has TRBV7-2 and TRBJ1-2; no definite D call. The length of the CDR3 is 12 residues. V was shortened by 2 bases and J by 8 bases, with 9 bases between the two germline ends. Germline CDR1 reads SGHTA; CDR2 reads FQGNSA. Written as DNA, the CDR3 is TGTGCCAGCAGCTTAATGGGGAGGGGCTACACCTTC. Protein: CASSLMGRGYTF.

The sample holds a few counts of this clonotype. This chain joins TRBV6-1 and TRBJ1-1, with 7 bases lining up with TRBD1. Per germline, CDR1 MNHNS and CDR2 SASEGT. V lost 1 base to trimming and J lost 0 bases; unmatched junction nucleotides: 8. The CDR3 is made up of 17 amino acids. The CDR3 DNA follows: TGTGCCAGCAGTGAAGTTGGCAGGGGGTACATGAACACTGAAGCTTTCTTT. Amino acids: CASSEVGRGYMNTEAFF.

The gene calls are TRBV20-1 and TRBJ2-7, with D possibly matching TRBD1 (6 bases). The CDR3 spans 13 residues. Trimming cost V 1 base and J 2 bases, with 9 bases left between them. Germline V gene sequence: CDR1 DFQATT, CDR2 SNEGSKA (reference sequence). The CDR3 region is CSARGTVAYEQYV. Written as DNA, the CDR3 is TGCAGTGCTAGAGGGACAGTGGCCTACGAGCAGTACGTC.

This clonotype was picked up a small number of times. The chain uses TRBV28 and TRBJ1-5; D remains unclear. CDR3 size: 15 residues. CDR1 and CDR2 from the germline V gene are MDHEN and SYDVKM. With 6 bases removed from V and 4 bases from J, the gap between germline ends came to 16 bases. The CDR3 DNA reads TGTGCCAGCAGGACTTCGGGCCTCAGGAATCAGCCCCAGCATTTT. Protein sequence: CASRTSGLRNQPQHF.

This clonotype was seen many times. The genes are TRBV2 and TRBJ1-1, with 7 bases identical to TRBD1. J lost 0 bases, V lost 1 base, and 8 bases had no gene match. The germline V gene encodes CDR1 SNHLY and CDR2 FYNNEI. There are 17 residues in the CDR3. The CDR3 sequence: CASSEGRGERVNTEAFF. The DNA for the CDR3 is TGTGCCAGCAGTGAAGGCAGGGGGGAGCGGGTGAACACTGAAGCTTTCTTT. The complete variable domain, with remaining parts taken from reference TRBV2 and TRBJ1-1, reads EPEVTQTPSHQVTQMGQEVILRCVPISNHLYFYWYRQILGQKVEFLVSFYNNEISEKSEIFDDQFSVERPDGSNFTLKIRSTKLEDSAMYFCASSEGRGERVNTEAFFGQGTRLTVV.

The rearrangement links TRBV24-1 to TRBJ2-2, with D maybe TRBD1 (6 bases). This CDR3 has 14 amino acids. Germline V gene lookup returns CDR1 KGHDR and CDR2 SFDVKD. Between the trimmed V and J ends, which lost 9 bases and 1 base, there was a span of 11 bases. The CDR3, as DNA: TGTGCCACCCTGGGACAAGAGAACACCGGGGAGCTGTTTTTT. This codes for CATLGQENTGELFF.

The sample holds many counts of this clonotype. The V call is TRBV7-2, the J call TRBJ2-1; TRBD1 aligns across 7 bases. The junction had 8 bases not matched to a gene; V was cut back by 6 bases and J by 0 bases. Germline loops: CDR1 SGHTA, CDR2 FQGNSA. CDR3 length: 16 amino acids. The CDR3 bases are TGTGCCAGCAGACCTAAGACAGGGAGCTCCTACAATGAGCAGTTCTTC. Amino acid sequence: CASRPKTGSSYNEQFF.

In its sample, this clonotype was seen a few times. The chain carries TRBV10-3 and TRBJ2-1; 9 positions match TRBD2. J lost 5 bases, V lost 10 bases, and 9 bases had no gene match. CDR1 is ENHRY and CDR2 is SYGVKD in the germline V gene. The length of the CDR3 is 14 residues. This CDR3 is CATLRAGGHNEQFF. The CDR3 DNA follows: TGTGCCACCCTGAGGGCGGGGGGGCACAATGAGCAGTTCTTC.

This chain uses TRBV28 with TRBJ2-6, with D unresolved. CDR1 and CDR2 from the germline V gene are MDHEN and SYDVKM. Trimming cost V 5 bases and J 0 bases, with 20 bases left between them. The CDR3 sequence is 19 residues long. The DNA of the CDR3 is TGTGCCAGCAGTCAATCTTGGGGTGCCTCCCTCTCTGGGGCCAACGTCCTGACTTTC. The encoded protein is CASSQSWGASLSGANVLTF.

This clonotype appeared many times. The chain joins TRBV4-1 to TRBJ1-5; 8 positions agree with TRBD1. The CDR3 extends over 18 amino acids. Per germline, CDR1 MGHRA and CDR2 YSYEKL. Losses at the gene ends were 1 base for V and 3 bases for J; bases not matched to a gene: 11. CDR3 bases: TGCGCCAGCAGCCAAGGCGGTCGGGGACAGGAAAACAATCAGCCCCAGCATTTT. As protein: CASSQGGRGQENNQPQHF.

This clonotype was observed a handful of times. The V and J genes are TRBV20-1 and TRBJ2-7, with D hard to call. Trimming cost V 1 base and J 2 bases, with 6 bases left between them. The germline V gene has CDR1 DFQATT and CDR2 SNEGSKA (reference sequence). The CDR3 is 12 residues long. CDR3 DNA: TGCAGTGCTAGAGGCCCGACCTACGAGCAGTACTTC. The encoded protein is CSARGPTYEQYF.

The V call is TRBV7-6, the J call TRBJ2-3; 9 nucleotides match TRBD2. The CDR3 is 16 residues long. V dropped 5 bases and J dropped 5; count of bases not matched to a gene: 11. Looked up from germline, CDR1 is SGHVS and CDR2 is FNYEAQ. Written as DNA, the CDR3 is TGTGCCAGCAGCCCAGGGTGGACTAGCGTGGGAGATACGCAGTATTTT. Its protein is CASSPGWTSVGDTQYF.

This clonotype was counted many times. J is TRBJ1-2 and V is TRBV7-2, with 8 bases matching TRBD1. CDR3 size: 17 residues. Losses at the gene ends were 4 bases for V and 3 bases for J; bases not matched to a gene: 13. CDR1 is SGHTA, CDR2 FQGNSA, per germline. DNA for the CDR3: TGTGCCAGCAGCTCCGGGGGGGCAGGGGGCATTTACTATGGCTACACCTTC. Encoded protein: CASSSGGAGGIYYGYTF.